Presented here are 8 T cell receptor beta chains from one specimen sequenced in a study of OX40 agonist ivuxolimab in advanced cancers. TCRdb's copy holds only in-frame clones and misses some; the assay was immunoSEQ multiplex PCR. The sample holds approximately 44,000 clones; approximately 80% are singletons and the top ten take around 5%. Sequenced material: CD4+ or CD8+ T cells sorted from blood, taken in a trial of the OX40 agonist ivuxolimab. The source of these receptors is an adult with an advanced solid tumor such as melanoma, head and neck, liver or kidney cancer.

The chain is built from TRBV7-8 and TRBJ2-7; TRBD1 matches at 11 bases. J was trimmed by 5 bases and V by 4 bases; bases with no gene match: 10. Per the germline V gene, CDR1 is SGHVS and CDR2 is FQNEAQ. There are 16 residues in the CDR3. CDR3 sequence reads: CASSSWGQGVYHEQYF. In nucleotides, the CDR3 is TGTGCCAGCAGCTCTTGGGGACAGGGGGTATACCACGAGCAGTACTTC.

The V call is TRBV19, the J call TRBJ2-5, with D possibly TRBD1 on 6 matching bases. The germline V gene has CDR1 LNHDA and CDR2 SQIVND (reference sequence). The CDR3 runs to 13 residues. Trimming shortened V by 5 bases and J by 2 bases, and 9 bases separated the two germline ends. This CDR3 is CASSAQGQETQYF. Here the CDR3 DNA reads TGTGCCAGTAGTGCACAGGGTCAAGAGACCCAGTACTTC. Full variable domain (remainder filled in from reference TRBV19 and TRBJ2-5): DGGITQSPKYLFRKEGQNVTLSCEQNLNHDAMYWYRQDPGQGLRLIYYSQIVNDFQKGDIAEGYSVSREKKESFPLTVTSAQKNPTAFYLCASSAQGQETQYFGPGTRLLVL.

V gene TRBV2 combines with J gene TRBJ2-2, with D perhaps given as TRBD1 or TRBD2 (5 bases each). This CDR3 comprises 14 residues. Germline V gives CDR1 SNHLY, CDR2 FYNNEI. Trimming removed 10 bases from V and 3 bases from J, with 15 bases in between. CDR3 protein: CATTLSGHTGELFF. The DNA for the CDR3 is TGTGCCACCACGTTGTCGGGACACACCGGGGAGCTGTTTTTT.

The chain joins TRBV30 to TRBJ2-2; D uncertain. V lost 0 bases to trimming and J lost 2 bases, with 7 bases between them. The CDR3 spans 14 residues. Germline V CDR1 and CDR2: GTSNPN, SVGIG (reference sequence). The CDR3 loop is CAWSVGRNTGELFF. The CDR3 DNA sequence: TGTGCCTGGAGTGTAGGAAGAAACACCGGGGAGCTGTTTTTT.

The chain carries TRBV6-6 and TRBJ1-1; D may be TRBD1 (6 bases). V was shortened by 5 bases and J by 8 bases, with 9 bases between the two germline ends. The germline gives CDR1 MNHNY, CDR2 SVGAGI (reference sequence). The CDR3 loop spans 11 amino acids. The CDR3 sequence: CASSNTGEAFF. CDR3 bases: TGTGCCAGCAGTAATACAGGGGAAGCTTTCTTT.

This clone was seen just once. This sequence joins TRBV5-4 and TRBJ1-1; TRBD1 matches at 7 bases. CDR1 and CDR2 (germline): SGHNT, YYREEE (reference sequence). This CDR3 region has 14 residues. V shed 7 bases and J 2 bases; nucleotides not matched to a gene: 8. CDR3 sequence reads: CASGRGGINTEAFF. CDR3 DNA: TGTGCCAGCGGAAGAGGGGGCATTAACACTGAAGCTTTCTTT.

The J gene is TRBJ2-5, the V gene TRBV6-5; 11 bases line up with TRBD1. CDR3 length: 14 residues. V trimming: 5 bases; J trimming: 5 bases; junction bases outside the gene matches: 4. Germline CDR1 and CDR2: MNHEY and SVGAGI. CDR3 coding DNA: TGTGCCAGCAGTAAGGACAGGGGGCTGGAGACCCAGTACTTC. It yields the protein CASSKDRGLETQYF.

The rearrangement joins TRBV7-9 to TRBJ1-4; 8 bases are a match to TRBD1. The trim removed 4 bases at V and 8 bases at J, leaving 6 bases unmatched. The V gene's germline CDR1 is SEHNR and CDR2 FQNEAQ (reference sequence). The CDR3 runs 14 residues. CDR3 sequence reads: CASSSTRGLEKLFF. Here the CDR3 DNA reads TGTGCCAGCAGCTCCACCAGGGGGCTCGAAAAACTGTTTTTT.